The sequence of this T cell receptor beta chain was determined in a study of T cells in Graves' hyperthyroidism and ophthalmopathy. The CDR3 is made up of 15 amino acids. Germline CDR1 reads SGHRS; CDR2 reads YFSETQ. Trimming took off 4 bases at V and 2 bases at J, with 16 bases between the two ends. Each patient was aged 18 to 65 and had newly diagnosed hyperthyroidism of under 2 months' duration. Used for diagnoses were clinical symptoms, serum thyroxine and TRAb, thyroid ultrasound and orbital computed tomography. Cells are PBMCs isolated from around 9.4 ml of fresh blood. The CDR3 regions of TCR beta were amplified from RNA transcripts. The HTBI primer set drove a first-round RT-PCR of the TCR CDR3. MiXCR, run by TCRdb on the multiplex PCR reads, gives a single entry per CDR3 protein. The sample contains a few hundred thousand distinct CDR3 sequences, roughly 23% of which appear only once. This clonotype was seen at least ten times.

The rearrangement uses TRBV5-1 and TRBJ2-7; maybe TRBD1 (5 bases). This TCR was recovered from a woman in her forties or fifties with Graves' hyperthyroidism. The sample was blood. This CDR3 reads CASSLGARITYEQYF. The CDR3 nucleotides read TGCGCCAGCAGCCTAGGGGCTAGGATAACCTACGAGCAGTACTTC.